This is a list of T cell receptor beta chains from one sample in a study of T-cell reconstitution after alpha-beta-depleted transplantation in children. TCRdb reprocessed the PCR reads via MiXCR and lists one record per CDR3 protein. Counted here are around 380,000 distinct CDR3 sequences, approximately 11% occurring once; the ten biggest clones make up about 5%. This specimen was PBMCs from the stem cell graft donor, taken from the stem cell graft. The receptor source for this set is a human donor who donated a stem cell graft to a child with acute myeloid leukemia. The CDR3 runs from the conserved cysteine through the conserved F or W. A D gene is named only where the DNA matches it firmly. Size values are once, few and many counts, or a class for expanded clones, and some rows have none.

J gene | clone size | V gene | D gene | CDR3 DNA | CDR3 protein
TRBJ1-1 | few | TRBV15 | - | TGTGCCACCAGCAGAACAGGGTGGGACACTGAAGCTTTCTTT | CATSRTGWDTEAFF
TRBJ2-5 | few | TRBV25-1 | TRBD2 | TGTGCCAGCAGCCTAATAGCGGGCCAAGAGACCCAGTACTTC | CASSLIAGQETQYF
TRBJ2-5 | few | TRBV9 | - | TGTGCCAGCAGCAGGGACCTCCGGGAGACCCAGTACTTC | CASSRDLRETQYF
TRBJ2-1 | few | TRBV5-6 | - | TGTGCCAGCAGCTTGTCAGTGGGGTGGGGTGGCAATGAGCAGTTCTTC | CASSLSVGWGGNEQFF
TRBJ2-4 | - | TRBV20-1 | TRBD1 | TGCAGTGCTAGAGAGCCGGGACAGCCACTAGCCAAAAACATTCAGTACTTC | CSAREPGQPLAKNIQYF
TRBJ2-5 | many | TRBV7-2 | - | TGTGCCAGCAGTCCGGAAGGATTAGGCGGGTTAGAGACCCAGTACTTC | CASSPEGLGGLETQYF
TRBJ2-6 | - | TRBV5-1 | - | TGCGCCAGCCACGCCGGGTCTGGGGCCAACGTCCTGACTTTC | CASHAGSGANVLTF
TRBJ1-3 | many | TRBV5-4 | - | TGTGCCAGCAGCTTGTACGGAAACACCATATATTTT | CASSLYGNTIYF
TRBJ1-1 | - | TRBV3-1 | - | TGTGCCAGCAGCCATCCACCCACTGAAACATGGGGTACTGAAGCTTTCTTT | CASSHPPTETWGTEAFF
TRBJ2-1 | few | TRBV20-1 | TRBD2 | TGCAGTGCTAGCCCTAGCGGGAGGGCCGCTAATGAGCAGTTCTTC | CSASPSGRAANEQFF
TRBJ1-1 | few | TRBV5-1 | TRBD1 | TGCGCCAGCACCGAGGGGACAGGGACCGCTGAAGCTTTCTTT | CASTEGTGTAEAFF
TRBJ2-5 | few | TRBV3-1 | - | TGTGCCAGCAGCCATGAAGGCGTTTCGGAGACCCAGTACTTC | CASSHEGVSETQYF
TRBJ2-1 | - | TRBV5-6 | - | TGTGCCAGCAGCTTCCCCTTAGCGGACTACAATGAGCAGTTCTTC | CASSFPLADYNEQFF
TRBJ2-3 | - | TRBV2 | TRBD2 | TGTGCCAGCAAGAGACGGGGGGGCTTAGATACGCAGTATTTT | CASKRRGGLDTQYF
TRBJ1-2 | - | TRBV11-2 | TRBD1 | TGTGCCAGCAGCAGGGACAGCCACAAGGGCTACACCTTC | CASSRDSHKGYTF
TRBJ1-1 | few | TRBV12-3/TRBV12-4 | TRBD1 | TGTGCCAGCAGCAACAGGGGTTTTTCATCTTTGAACACTGAAGCTTTCTTT | CASSNRGFSSLNTEAFF
TRBJ1-1 | - | TRBV20-1 | - | TGCAGTGCTAGAGTAGCAGGGCTTCGGGACACTGAAGCTTTCTTT | CSARVAGLRDTEAFF
TRBJ2-2 | few | TRBV7-3 | - | TGTGCCAGCAGCCCCGCCCGGGCCGGGGAGCTGTTTTTT | CASSPARAGELFF
TRBJ2-5 | - | TRBV7-6 | - | TGTGCCAGCAGCCTAACTTCGTACCAAGAGACCCAGTACTTC | CASSLTSYQETQYF
TRBJ2-1 | many | TRBV24-1 | - | TGTGCCACCAGTCCTGGGGAGTGGGCCAAGTCCTACAATGAGCAGTTCTTC | CATSPGEWAKSYNEQFF
TRBJ1-1 | - | TRBV7-9 | - | TGTGCCAGCAGCCCAGATTCAGGGTTCACTGAAGCTTTCTTT | CASSPDSGFTEAFF
TRBJ2-5 | few | TRBV5-5 | TRBD2 | TGTGCCAGCAGCTTGCGGCTAGCGGGGGGGCCGTTTAGGGAGACCCAGTACTTC | CASSLRLAGGPFRETQYF
TRBJ2-7 | - | TRBV20-1 | TRBD2 | TGCAGTGCTATTTCGATGAGCGGGACCTACGAGCAGTACTTC | CSAISMSGTYEQYF
TRBJ1-1 | few | TRBV27 | TRBD1 | TGTGCCAGCAGTTGTGTGACAGGGGGAACTGAAGCTTTCTTT | CASSCVTGGTEAFF
TRBJ2-1 | few | TRBV12-3/TRBV12-4 | TRBD2 | TGTGCCACCAGCTATAGGGCTAGCGGGCCCCTTTACAATGAGCAGTTCTTC | CATSYRASGPLYNEQFF
TRBJ1-3 | many | TRBV20-1 | - | TGCAGTGCAACCGGGACGGAGGAGGACTCTGGAAACACCATATATTTT | CSATGTEEDSGNTIYF
TRBJ1-3 | few | TRBV29-1 | - | TGCAGCGCAACAGGGACGGTAGGAAACACCATATATTTT | CSATGTVGNTIYF
TRBJ2-2 | - | TRBV4-1 | TRBD2 | TGCGCCAGCAGCCAATCACGTTTTGGGACTAGCGGGAGACTCGACACCGGGGAGCTGTTTTTT | CASSQSRFGTSGRLDTGELFF
TRBJ2-7 | many | TRBV10-3 | - | TGTGCCATCAGTGTTAGGACAGCTTCGTCCTACGAGCAGTACTTC | CAISVRTASSYEQYF
TRBJ1-4 | - | TRBV4-3 | - | TGCGCCAGCAGCCAAGCCTTCCCGGGACCGTCTGAAAAACTGTTTTTT | CASSQAFPGPSEKLFF
TRBJ2-4 | few | TRBV9 | - | TGTGCCAGCAGCGTAGGCGACTCAGCGTCCAAAAACATTCAGTACTTC | CASSVGDSASKNIQYF
TRBJ2-7 | medium-sized | TRBV7-8 | - | TGTGCCAGCAGCTCCCCAGGGGGGCTGATGGAGCAGTACTTC | CASSSPGGLMEQYF
TRBJ2-2 | - | TRBV29-1 | TRBD2 | TGCAGCCTGGGACTAGCGGATGCGAACACCGGGGAGCTGTTTTTT | CSLGLADANTGELFF
TRBJ1-2 | - | TRBV27 | - | TGTGCCAGCAAAAGGCCTGGGGGGGCGAGTACCTTC | CASKRPGGASTF
TRBJ2-3 | few | TRBV15 | TRBD1 | TGTGCCACCAGCAGAGGGGCAGGGGGTCGTGGCACAGATACGCAGTATTTT | CATSRGAGGRGTDTQYF
TRBJ2-2 | - | TRBV29-1 | - | TGCAGCGTTGGAGTGACTAGGGCCGGGGAGCTGTTTTTT | CSVGVTRAGELFF
TRBJ1-5 | - | TRBV2 | - | TGTGCCAGCAGTGAAGCGCTTAGGGGGGGTATGAATCAGCCCCAGCATTTT | CASSEALRGGMNQPQHF
TRBJ2-7 | few | TRBV15 | - | TGTGCCACCAGCACGACTGATACCTACGAGCAGTACTTC | CATSTTDTYEQYF
TRBJ2-5 | few | TRBV6-1 | TRBD1 | TGTGCCAGCAGTGAAGGGGGACAGGGGGCCGGGGAGACCCAGTACTTC | CASSEGGQGAGETQYF
TRBJ2-2 | few | TRBV5-1 | TRBD1 | TGCGCCAGCAGCTTGGGTCGGGACAGGATCTATACCACCGGGGAGCTGTTTTTT | CASSLGRDRIYTTGELFF
TRBJ2-7 | few | TRBV10-3 | TRBD1 | TGTGCCATCAGGGGACAGGACTACGAGCAGTACTTC | CAIRGQDYEQYF
TRBJ2-7 | - | TRBV6-1 | TRBD1 | TGTGCCAGCAGCCCAGGGGGCCGGGACAACGAGCAGTACTTC | CASSPGGRDNEQYF
TRBJ2-1 | - | TRBV12-3/TRBV12-4 | - | TGTGCCAGCACTCCCGGGGCCTACAATGAGCGGTTCTTC | CASTPGAYNERFF
TRBJ2-6 | few | TRBV27 | - | TGTGCCAGCAGCCAACGACGGGTCTCTAGCTCTGGGGCCAACGTCCTGACTTTC | CASSQRRVSSSGANVLTF
TRBJ2-2 | many | TRBV9 | - | TGTGCCAGCAGCGTCGGTGCACTAGCATACACCGGGGAGCTGTTTTTT | CASSVGALAYTGELFF
TRBJ1-4 | - | TRBV7-8 | - | TGTGCCAGCACCCAGGGGAGGCTACGAAATGAAAAACTGTTTTTT | CASTQGRLRNEKLFF
TRBJ2-1 | - | TRBV19 | - | TGTGCCTGCGGATGGACAGCCCACAATGAGCAGTTCTTC | CACGWTAHNEQFF
TRBJ2-1 | many | TRBV20-1 | TRBD1 | TGCAGTGCTAGAGAGGTTTTGAGGACAGGCTACAATGAGCAGTTCTTC | CSAREVLRTGYNEQFF
TRBJ1-1 | - | TRBV7-9 | TRBD1 | TGTGCCAGCAGCTTAATACAGGGGACGCGGACTGAAGCTTTCTTT | CASSLIQGTRTEAFF
TRBJ2-3 | many | TRBV7-3 | TRBD2 | TGTGCCAGCAGCCCCGCGGGAGCCGCAGATACGCAGTATTTT | CASSPAGAADTQYF